A selection of T cell receptor beta chains follows, all from one sample in a study of T cell changes during pregnancy in multiple sclerosis. Data came from immunoSEQ multiplex PCR; TCRdb stores just in-frame clones and leaves some out. The sample contains about 83,000 clones, 90% to 95% of which appear only once. The starting material was peripheral blood, obtained in the second trimester of pregnancy. The receptors come from a female donor with multiple sclerosis, enrolled in a pregnancy study. The conserved cysteine and the conserved F or W are not part of the CDR3 here.

TRBV30	TRBJ1-2	AWARTGGYT
TRBV4-1	TRBJ2-2	ASSQDLAGGPTGELF
TRBV30	TRBJ1-1	AWSDRGRNTEAF
TRBV7-9	TRBJ1-4	ASSLKRQANEKLF
TRBV5-6	TRBJ2-4	ASSFGQVGVKNIQY
TRBV19	TRBJ1-5	ASKLSRGYSNQPQH
TRBV13	TRBJ2-1	ASSFPSGSSYNEQF
TRBV4-1	TRBJ2-5	ASSQAKRGETQY
TRBV7-2	TRBJ1-1	ASSSDRVNTEAF
TRBV4-3	TRBJ1-1	ASSHPNRQGRGEAF
TRBV9	TRBJ1-2	ASSETGDGYT
TRBV5-1	TRBJ2-7	ASSLELTYEQY
TRBV4-1	TRBJ1-2	ASSQGDRVYGYT
TRBV27	TRBJ2-3	ASRTRQFFGTDTQY
TRBV19	TRBJ2-7	ASSIATSYEQY
TRBV15	TRBJ2-4	ATSTGAKNIQY
TRBV7-2	TRBJ2-3	ASSFGSLAGGSTDTQY
TRBV28	TRBJ1-5	ASTLGGYSNQPQH
TRBV11-3	TRBJ2-6	ASSIWTSRQSRANVLT
TRBV19	TRBJ2-7	ASSFGVSYEQY
TRBV15	TRBJ2-5	ATSRGRLAGEETQY
TRBV30	TRBJ1-2	AWSVGRNYGYT
TRBV13	TRBJ2-7	ASSLVLAGEVVEQY
TRBV2	TRBJ2-7	ASSGQPPLKQY
TRBV5-1	TRBJ2-3	ASSLLVRREGSTDTQY
TRBV5-8	TRBJ1-2	ASSFANRGRRNYGYT
TRBV2	TRBJ2-7	ASSAPGNEQY
TRBV6-4	TRBJ2-3	ASSDGTSGTDTQY
TRBV9	TRBJ2-5	ASSVGLAAQETQY
TRBV5-6	TRBJ1-5	ASSHRDRGYH
TRBV6-1	TRBJ2-1	ASREAGADYNEQF
TRBV6-5	TRBJ2-5	ASSYSDSQETQY
TRBV5-1	TRBJ2-1	ASSLDSPSYNEQF
TRBV5-4	TRBJ2-7	ASSSRDRVGEQY
TRBV6-6	TRBJ2-2	ASSPSRRTNTGELF
TRBV5-4	TRBJ2-3	ASSLRTDTDTQY